These 16 T cell receptor beta chains originate from one sample sequenced in a study of cytomegalovirus exposure and HLA in healthy donors. Use of 60 Vbeta and 13 Jbeta primers characterized the PCR. Data came from immunoSEQ multiplex PCR; TCRdb stores just in-frame clones and leaves some out. The table includes approximately 150,000 clones, approximately 85% detected once. The sequencing input was PBMCs. The source is a girl aged 5 to 17 in good health and CMV-seropositive.

This clone was observed a handful of times. The chain combines TRBV5-6 with TRBJ1-2; the D is unclear. CDR1 and CDR2 from the germline V gene are SGHDT and YYEEEE. V lost 0 bases and J 2 bases, leaving 8 bases between the germline ends. This CDR3 comprises 14 residues. CDR3: CASSLGHGNYGYTF. CDR3 nucleotides: TGTGCCAGCAGCTTGGGACATGGCAACTATGGCTACACCTTC.

As for this clone: The junction differs from germline at one of its ends, possibly a read error. J is TRBJ2-1 and V is TRBV7-7; 7 positions agree with TRBD1. The CDR3 runs to 13 residues. CDR1 SSHAT and CDR2 FNYEAQ come from the germline V gene (reference sequence). The CDR3 here is CASSRQGADEQFF. CDR3 sequence (DNA): TGTGCTAGCAGCAGACAGGGTGCGGATGAGCAGTTCTTC. Supplemented by reference TRBV7-7 and TRBJ2-1, the full variable domain reads GAGVSQSPRYKVTKRGQDVTLRCDPISSHATLYWYQQALGQGPEFLTYFNYEAQPDKSGLPSDRFSAERPEGSISTLTIQRTEQRDSAMYRCASSRQGADEQFFGPGTRLTVL.

The chain carries TRBV25-1 and TRBJ1-2, with 8 bases identical to TRBD1. The trim removed 5 bases at V and 1 base at J, leaving 3 bases unmatched. CDR3 length: 14 residues. Germline V gives CDR1 MGHDK, CDR2 SYGVNS. The chain's CDR3 is CASSLTGVNYGYTF. Written as DNA, the CDR3 is TGTGCCAGCAGTCTGACAGGGGTTAACTATGGCTACACCTTC.

The chain uses TRBV15 and TRBJ2-2, with D possibly matching TRBD2 (5 bases). V lost 2 bases to trimming and J lost 1 base, with 11 bases between them. The germline V gene has CDR1 LNHNV and CDR2 YYDKDF (reference sequence). The CDR3 is 16 residues long. The CDR3 DNA follows: TGTGCCACCAGCAGAAAGAGGGTGGAGAACACCGGGGAGCTGTTTTTT. Its translation: CATSRKRVENTGELFF.

The V call is TRBV14, the J call TRBJ1-1, with 7 bases that match TRBD1. This CDR3 spans 14 amino acids. Germline V lookup: CDR1 SGHDN, CDR2 FVKESK. V lost 0 bases and J lost 5; bases outside the gene matches: 3. CDR3 nucleotides: TGTGCCAGCAGCCAAGAAGACAGGGCGACTGAAGCTTTCTTT. Its protein product is CASSQEDRATEAFF.

The chain employs TRBV4-2 and TRBJ2-5; D is undetermined. The CDR3 is 15 residues long. Germline V lookup: CDR1 LGHNA, CDR2 YNFKEQ. V lost 0 bases to trimming and J lost 1 base, with 9 bases between them. The CDR3 bases are TGTGCCAGCAGCCAAGATCCGCAGTTCCAAGAGACCCAGTACTTC. Its translation: CASSQDPQFQETQYF.

The gene calls are TRBV5-5 and TRBJ1-1, with TRBD1 as a possible D gene (5 bases). The CDR3 length is 13 residues. Per germline, CDR1 SGHKS and CDR2 YYEKEE (reference sequence). Trimming pared 3 bases from V and 3 bases from J, leaving 9 bases between. The CDR3 is CASSSLGDTEAFF. The CDR3 DNA reads as TGTGCCAGCAGCTCCTTAGGGGACACTGAAGCTTTCTTT.

The rearrangement joins TRBV27 to TRBJ2-1; possible D gene TRBD2, 7 bases. This CDR3 comprises 12 residues. V lost 6 bases and J 9 bases, leaving 12 bases between the germline ends. The germline V gene encodes CDR1 MNHEY and CDR2 SMNVEV (reference sequence). CDR3 protein: CASRGGGGEQFF. DNA of the CDR3: TGTGCCAGCAGAGGGGGAGGGGGTGAGCAGTTCTTC.

The CDR3 protein is CASSHGTSGGPRTGELFF. In nucleotides, the CDR3 is TGCGCCAGCAGCCACGGGACTAGCGGGGGGCCGAGAACCGGGGAGCTGTTTTTT. The gene calls are TRBV5-1 and TRBJ2-2; 15 bases agree with TRBD2. This CDR3 spans 18 amino acids. Germline CDR1 SGHRS, CDR2 YFSETQ. V shed 4 bases, J shed 5 bases, and the junction held 9 bases outside the gene matches.

CDR3 amino acids: CASSSTSGELFF. The DNA of the CDR3 is TGTGCCAGCAGTTCCACTAGTGGGGAGCTGTTTTTT. The gene calls are TRBV6-5 and TRBJ2-2, with a possible D match to TRBD2 (5 bases). CDR1 is MNHEY, CDR2 SVGAGI, per germline. V lost 4 bases, J lost 8 bases, and 8 bases lay in between. The CDR3 length is 12 residues.

This sequence joins TRBV9 and TRBJ1-5; D not certain. Trimming took off 3 bases at V and 6 bases at J, with 10 bases between the two ends. The CDR3 is 13 amino acids. Germline V gives CDR1 SGDLS, CDR2 YYNGEE. The CDR3, as DNA: TGTGCCAGCAGCGGATCGGGATCTCAGCCCCAGCATTTT. Protein: CASSGSGSQPQHF.

The gene calls are TRBV10-1 and TRBJ2-2, with D uncertain. The germline V and J ends were trimmed by 2 bases and 6 bases, with 10 bases remaining between them. The germline V gene has CDR1 WNHNN and CDR2 SYGVQD (reference sequence). The CDR3 length is 14 residues. CDR3 coding DNA: TGCGCCAGCAGTGAGACGTACAACGCCGGGGAGCTGTTTTTT. Protein: CASSETYNAGELFF.

J is TRBJ2-3 and V is TRBV5-1; TRBD1 aligns across 9 bases. CDR1 and CDR2 (germline): SGHRS, YFSETQ. Unmatched junction bases numbered 4, after V lost 3 bases and J lost 5 bases. The CDR3 extends over 14 amino acids. The CDR3 sequence: CASSWGQGGDTQYF. CDR3 in DNA: TGCGCCAGCAGCTGGGGACAGGGAGGAGATACGCAGTATTTT.

The genes are TRBV4-1 and TRBJ2-7; 9 bases line up with TRBD1. V was pared by 1 base and J by 5 bases, with 9 bases of the junction left unmatched. The CDR3 sequence is 16 residues long. Germline-derived CDR1 and CDR2 are MGHRA and YSYEKL. The CDR3, as DNA: TGCGCCAGCAGCCAAGCAGCCGGGACAGGGCCACACGAGCAGTACTTC. Amino acids: CASSQAAGTGPHEQYF.

The chain links TRBV29-1 to TRBJ2-1; the match to TRBD2 covers 8 bases. The CDR3 is made up of 15 amino acids. Trimming cost V 0 bases and J 7 bases; bases outside gene matches: 8. From germline, CDR1 is SQVTM and CDR2 ANQGSEA. CDR3 coding DNA: TGCAGCGTTGAAGATTACGGGGGGGGCCAGAATGAGCAGTTCTTC. Its translation: CSVEDYGGGQNEQFF.

In DNA, the CDR3 is TGTGCCAGCGGGAAGGACAGGGCCCTCTCCTACGAGCAGTACTTC. Protein sequence: CASGKDRALSYEQYF. V gene TRBV6-4 combines with J gene TRBJ2-7; 8 bases agree with TRBD1. CDR3 length: 15 amino acids. Per the germline V gene, CDR1 is MRHNA and CDR2 is SNTAGT. The trim removed 8 bases at V and 0 bases at J, leaving 9 bases unmatched.